This T cell receptor (beta chain) derives from a study of metastatic and nonmetastatic thyroid tumors. This CDR3 is 14 amino acids long. Germline V CDR1 and CDR2: DFQATT, SNEGSKA (reference sequence). TCRdb reprocessed the PCR reads via MiXCR. The sample lists over 20,000 clones; about 24% were seen once. Treatment of any kind had been given to no patient before thyroid surgery. This clone occurred once. Mismatch with germline at one junction end may stem from a read error. The sample was blood. This sequence was found in a male donor with papillary thyroid cancer or a benign thyroid nodule (not recorded which). Some clones in this sample may be carry-over from other donors' samples. The V and J genes are TRBV20-1 and TRBJ1-1; the D is unclear. CDR3 in DNA: TGCAGTGCTAGACCTGGGCCTGAGAACTCTGAAGCTTTCTTT. Its translation: CSARPGPENSEAFF.